This T cell receptor beta chain was identified during a study of blood T cell repertoires in COVID-19 (dated by TCRdb to 2018 to 2020). About the full investigation: The collaborator samples originated in the United States, Italy and Spain and spanned the acute and convalescent phases of COVID-19. The material from the prospective study consisted of cDNA or gDNA derived from T cells, B-cell-depleted T cells, or PBMCs. The dataset comprised deeply sampled blood TCRbeta repertoires from subjects exposed to, actively infected with, or recovered from COVID-19. The repertoires were released in a freely available public database intended as a resource for research on the immune response to SARS-CoV-2. Samples were obtained from the ongoing ImmuneRACE study (first 160 participants) and from 1,200 or so subjects provided by 6 global collaborators. The sample metadata nearly always contained a de-identified subject ID, COVID-19 status, age in years and sex. HLA class I and class II types, where available, came from metadata supplied by the sample provider rather than from assay-based typing.

The CDR3 contains 17 residues, cysteine and phenylalanine counted. The sequence is cut down to CDR3 DNA, 51 bases in frame from base 1. Trimming takes 1 base off V and 7 bases off J; junction bases not matched to a gene: 11. In the germline V gene (reference sequence), CDR1 corresponds to LGHDT and CDR2 to YNNKEL. Results the study describes overall, beyond this receptor: The amount of clinical and demographic metadata varied by source and participant and was provided uncurated.

Whole blood was collected in K2EDTA tubes by collaborating institutions according to the institutions' own protocols. For TCRbeta analysis, collaborator samples were shipped as frozen whole blood, as isolated PBMCs, or as DNA extracted from either sample type. TCRbeta CDR3 regions were amplified from genomic DNA by means of the immunoSEQ Assay, a bias-controlled multiplex PCR. In the authors' own workflow: The number of nucleated cells in each sample was estimated from the amplification of reference gene primers within the assay. Sequence reads were collapsed and filtered to measure the absolute abundance of every unique TCRbeta CDR3 rearrangement. Productive Simpson clonality was computed per sample as the square root of Simpson's diversity index over productive rearrangements. TCRdb obtained this table from immuneACCESS and retained in-frame rearrangements with V and J assigned. These tables miss some clones; where compared with another copy, unresolved V genes account for less than half of the shortfall, and the remainder is unexplained. V and J calls and clone size are as listed in that table; D and trimming were resolved from the DNA. This sample comprises 91,000 or so clones, roughly 86% of them detected only once. The ten largest account for approximately 12% of the sample.

Points on this clone: No cognate antigen has been identified for it. One base away there is no much larger clone; base qualities are not given.

Rearrangement joined TRBV3-1 (or the pseudogene TRBV3-2) to TRBJ2-1, and 9 junction bases match TRBD1. The sample was peripheral blood. The TCR sequence derives from a woman aged 60-70 years in a cohort sampled during active or convalescent COVID-19. The DNA reads TGTGCCAGCAGCCAAGTACAGGGGGCGAGGGTGAGGAATGAGCAGTTCTTC. It specifies CASSQVQGARVRNEQFF.